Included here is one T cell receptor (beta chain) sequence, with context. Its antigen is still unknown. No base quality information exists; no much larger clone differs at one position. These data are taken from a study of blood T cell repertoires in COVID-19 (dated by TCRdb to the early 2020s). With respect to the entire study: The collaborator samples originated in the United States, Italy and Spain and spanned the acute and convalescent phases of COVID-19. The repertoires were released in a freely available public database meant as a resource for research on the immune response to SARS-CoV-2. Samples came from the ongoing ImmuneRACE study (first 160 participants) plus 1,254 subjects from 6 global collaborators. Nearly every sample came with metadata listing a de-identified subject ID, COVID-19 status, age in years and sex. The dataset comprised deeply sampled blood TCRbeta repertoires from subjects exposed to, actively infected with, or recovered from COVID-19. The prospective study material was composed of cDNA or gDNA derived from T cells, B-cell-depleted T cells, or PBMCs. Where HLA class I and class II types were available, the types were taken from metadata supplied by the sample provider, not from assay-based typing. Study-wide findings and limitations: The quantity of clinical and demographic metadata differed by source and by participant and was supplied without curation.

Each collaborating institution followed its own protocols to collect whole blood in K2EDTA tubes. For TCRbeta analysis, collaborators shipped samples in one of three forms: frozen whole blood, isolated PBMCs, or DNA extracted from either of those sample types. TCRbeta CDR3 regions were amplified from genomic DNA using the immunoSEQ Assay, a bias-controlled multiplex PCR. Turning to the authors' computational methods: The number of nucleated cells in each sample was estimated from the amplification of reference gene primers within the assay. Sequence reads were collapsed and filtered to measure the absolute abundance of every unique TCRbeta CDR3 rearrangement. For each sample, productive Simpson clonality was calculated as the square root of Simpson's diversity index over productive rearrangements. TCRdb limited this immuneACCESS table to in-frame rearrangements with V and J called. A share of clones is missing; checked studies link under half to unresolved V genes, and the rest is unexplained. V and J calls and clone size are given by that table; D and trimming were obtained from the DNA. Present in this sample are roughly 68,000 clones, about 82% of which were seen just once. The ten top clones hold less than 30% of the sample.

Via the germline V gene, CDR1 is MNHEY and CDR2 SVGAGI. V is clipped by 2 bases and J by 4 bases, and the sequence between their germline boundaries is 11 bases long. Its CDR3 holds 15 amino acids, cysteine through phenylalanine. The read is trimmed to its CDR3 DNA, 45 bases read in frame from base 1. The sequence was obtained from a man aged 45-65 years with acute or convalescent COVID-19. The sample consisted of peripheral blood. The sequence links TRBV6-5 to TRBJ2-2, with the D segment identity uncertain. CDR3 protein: CASSYNPERTGELFF. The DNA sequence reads TGTGCCAGCAGTTACAATCCGGAGCGCACCGGGGAGCTGTTTTTT.